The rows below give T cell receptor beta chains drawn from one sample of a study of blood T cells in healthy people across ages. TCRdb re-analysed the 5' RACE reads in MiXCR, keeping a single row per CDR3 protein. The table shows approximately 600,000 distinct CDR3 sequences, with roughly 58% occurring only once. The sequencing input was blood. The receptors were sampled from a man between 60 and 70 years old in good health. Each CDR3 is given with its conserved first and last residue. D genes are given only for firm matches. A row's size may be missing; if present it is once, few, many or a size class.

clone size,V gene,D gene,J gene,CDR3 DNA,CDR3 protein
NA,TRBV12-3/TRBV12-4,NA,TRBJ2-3,TGTGCCAGCAGTTTGGCGAGACAGTTCACAGATACGCAGTATTTT,CASSLARQFTDTQYF
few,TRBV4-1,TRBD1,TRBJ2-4,TGCGCCAGCAGCCAAGCCGGGCAGGGGGTGGATCGGAACATTCAGTACTTC,CASSQAGQGVDRNIQYF
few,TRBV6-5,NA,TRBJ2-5,TGTGCCAGCAGTTACCGACAACCCGGGACGCCTAAGAGAGAGACCCAGTACTTC,CASSYRQPGTPKRETQYF
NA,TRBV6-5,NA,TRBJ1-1,TGTGCCAGCAGTTACTCACCGGGGGGGCGAACTGAAGCTTTCTTT,CASSYSPGGRTEAFF
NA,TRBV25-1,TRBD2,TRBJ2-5,TGTGCCAGCAGTGAGAGACTAGCGGGCGCAGAGACCCAGTACTTC,CASSERLAGAETQYF
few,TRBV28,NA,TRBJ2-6,TGTGCCAGCAGACTGGGGGGTTCTGGGGCCAACGTCCTGACTTTC,CASRLGGSGANVLTF
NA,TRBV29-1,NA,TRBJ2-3,TGCAGCGTTGAGGCCCATACCACAGATACGCAGTATTTT,CSVEAHTTDTQYF
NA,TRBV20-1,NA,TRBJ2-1,TGCAGTGCTGGTCGGTCGAGAGGGAATGAGCAGTTCTTC,CSAGRSRGNEQFF
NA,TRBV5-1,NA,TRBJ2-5,TGCGCCAGCAGCTTCGACGGGGTGGAGGAGACCCAGTACTTC,CASSFDGVEETQYF
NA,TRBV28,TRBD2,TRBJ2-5,TGTGCCAGCAGTAGCGGGGGGGCAGGGCAAGAGACCCAGTACTTC,CASSSGGAGQETQYF
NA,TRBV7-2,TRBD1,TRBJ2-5,TGTGCCAGCAACGAAGGGACAGGGCTTCAAGAGACCCAGTACTTC,CASNEGTGLQETQYF
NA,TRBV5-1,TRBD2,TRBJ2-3,TGCGACAGCAGCACCTGGGGGGGTAGCACAGATACGCAGTATTTT,CDSSTWGGSTDTQYF
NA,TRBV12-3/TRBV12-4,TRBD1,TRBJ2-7,TGTGCCAGCAGCCGAAACAGGGGTTCCTACGAGCAGTACTTC,CASSRNRGSYEQYF
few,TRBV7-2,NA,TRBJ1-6,TGTGCCAGCAGCTTGGACAAGGCCACCCTCCACTTT,CASSLDKATLHF
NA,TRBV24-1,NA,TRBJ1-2,TGTGCCACCAGTGATTTCCGGACAGATGGCTACACCTTC,CATSDFRTDGYTF
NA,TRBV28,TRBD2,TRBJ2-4,TGTGCCAGCAGTATCCATAGCGGGGCGGCGAGTTGGCAGTACTTC,CASSIHSGAASWQYF
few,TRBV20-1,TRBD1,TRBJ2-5,TGCAGTGCCGGTGGACAGGGCATGCAGACCCAGTACTTC,CSAGGQGMQTQYF
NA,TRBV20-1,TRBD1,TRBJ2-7,TGCAGTGCTAGCCAGACAGGGTACGAGCAGTACTTC,CSASQTGYEQYF
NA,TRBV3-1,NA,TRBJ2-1,TGCGCCAGCAGCCAAGATCTTAGCAGCCGGGAGCAGTTCTTC,CASSQDLSSREQFF